The 18 T cell receptor beta chains reported below all come from one sample, sequenced in a study of blood T cell repertoires in COVID-19. Assay: immunoSEQ multiplex PCR; the TCRdb copy retains only in-frame clones and omits some. The sample lists tens of thousands of clones; roughly 85% were seen once. What was sequenced was peripheral blood. These receptors originate from a human donor in a cohort sampled during active COVID-19.

The chain links TRBV18 to TRBJ1-5; D remains unclear. CDR3 length equals 15 residues. Looked up from germline, CDR1 is KGHSH and CDR2 is LQKENI. V gave up 1 base and J gave up 2 bases, with 9 bases separating them. CDR3 nucleotide sequence: TGTGCCAGCTCACCACAGAACGGGGGCAATCAGCCCCAGCATTTT. Translation gives CASSPQNGGNQPQHF.

The rearrangement joins TRBV7-2 to TRBJ2-3, with 14 bases aligning to TRBD2. Looked up from germline, CDR1 is SGHTA and CDR2 is FQGNSA. The junction had 4 bases not matched to a gene; V was cut back by 2 bases and J by 6 bases. CDR3 length equals 16 residues. The CDR3 coding sequence is TGTGCCAGCAGCTTACGACTAGCGGGGGGGCGGGATACGCAGTATTTT. The encoded protein is CASSLRLAGGRDTQYF.

The rearrangement joins TRBV27 to TRBJ1-1, with TRBD1 matching over 10 bases. V trimming: 4 bases; J trimming: 6 bases; junction bases outside the gene matches: 8. Per germline, CDR1 MNHEY and CDR2 SMNVEV (reference sequence). The CDR3 consists of 15 residues. CDR3 nucleotide sequence: TGTGCCAGCAGTTCCTTGACAGGGGGCGCGGCTGAAGCTTTCTTT. Protein product: CASSSLTGGAAEAFF.

V is TRBV28 and J is TRBJ1-6; TRBD1 matches at 12 bases. V gave up 4 bases and J gave up 6 bases; unmatched junction bases: 7. CDR3 length: 17 amino acids. Germline V gene sequence: CDR1 MDHEN, CDR2 SYDVKM. This CDR3 is CASSSPGTGGLNSPLHF. The CDR3 region has the DNA TGTGCCAGCAGTTCGCCCGGGACAGGGGGCCTTAATTCACCCCTCCACTTT.

The V gene is TRBV7-9, the J gene TRBJ2-7; 9 bases fit TRBD1. The CDR3 has 15 amino acids. Per the germline V gene, CDR1 is SEHNR and CDR2 is FQNEAQ (reference sequence). V lost 3 bases, J lost 3 bases, and 6 bases stayed unmatched. This CDR3 is CASSFKQGAIYEQYF. DNA for the CDR3: TGTGCCAGCAGCTTCAAACAGGGGGCGATCTACGAGCAGTACTTC.

The V and J genes are TRBV11-2 and TRBJ1-1, with D uncertain. Between the trimmed V and J ends, which lost 0 bases and 3 bases, there was a span of 5 bases. The CDR3 consists of 13 residues. Germline V gives CDR1 SGHAT, CDR2 FQNNGV. Here the CDR3 reads CASSLDRDTEAFF. Here the CDR3 DNA reads TGTGCCAGCAGCTTAGATCGGGACACTGAAGCTTTCTTT.

The chain recombines TRBV15 with TRBJ2-2, with a weak D call TRBD1 (6 bases). The germline V gene has CDR1 LNHNV and CDR2 YYDKDF (reference sequence). V dropped 3 bases and J dropped 0 bases, with 11 bases sitting between them. This CDR3 is built from 16 residues. The CDR3 DNA reads as TGTGCCACCAGCAGCGGACAGTTCGCGAACACCGGGGAGCTGTTTTTT. Amino acid sequence: CATSSGQFANTGELFF.

The rearrangement joins TRBV7-9 to TRBJ1-3; the D is unclear. Germline assignment: CDR1 SEHNR and CDR2 FQNEAQ (reference sequence). V was clipped by 4 bases and J by 4 bases, with 17 bases between them. The CDR3 spans 16 residues. CDR3 region: CASSSQRPGKGNTIYF. CDR3 coding DNA: TGTGCCAGCAGCTCTCAAAGGCCGGGGAAAGGAAACACCATATATTTT. Based on the CDR3 plus reference TRBV7-9 and TRBJ1-3, the full variable domain is DTGVSQNPRHKITKRGQNVTFRCDPISEHNRLYWYRQTLGQGPEFLTYFQNEAQLEKSRLLSDRFSAERPKGSFSTLEIQRTEQGDSAMYLCASSSQRPGKGNTIYFGEGSWLTVV.

In the case of this clone: Other DNA sequences of this sample code for an identical CDR3. The V call is TRBV19, the J call TRBJ1-5, with 7 positions matching TRBD1. With 1 base clipped from V and 4 bases from J, the junction kept 1 base outside the gene matches. In germline, CDR1 is LNHDA, CDR2 SQIVND (reference sequence). The CDR3 extends over 14 amino acids. CDR3 sequence: CASSIAGGNQPQHF. The CDR3 DNA is TGTGCCAGTAGTATAGCAGGGGGGAATCAGCCCCAGCATTTT.

This clone was seen only once. The rearrangement uses TRBV6-5 and TRBJ2-7; TRBD2 aligns across 12 bases. The J segment lost 5 bases and the V segment lost 10 bases, leaving 12 bases of the junction unmatched. The CDR3 is 15 residues long. The V gene's germline CDR1 is MNHEY and CDR2 SVGAGI. CDR3 region: CATHMPGLAGNEQYF. The CDR3 bases are TGTGCCACACATATGCCCGGACTAGCGGGAAACGAGCAGTACTTC.

J is TRBJ1-2 and V is TRBV19, with 7 bases fitting TRBD1. The CDR3 sequence is 13 residues long. Trimming removed 6 bases from V and 4 bases from J; junction bases left unmatched: 5. Germline V gives CDR1 LNHDA, CDR2 SQIVND (reference sequence). The CDR3 sequence: CASRTGTAYGYTF. The CDR3 DNA reads as TGTGCCAGTAGAACCGGGACAGCCTATGGCTACACCTTC.

This clone was counted between two and nine times. This rearrangement joins TRBV4-2 to TRBJ1-2; 7 bases map to TRBD1. Per germline, CDR1 LGHNA and CDR2 YNFKEQ. V was pared by 3 bases and J by 8 bases, with 9 bases of the junction left unmatched. This CDR3 contains 14 residues. CDR3 nucleotide sequence: TGTGCCAGCAGCCACCAAGACAGGGCCGGCGGCTACACCTTC. Translated: CASSHQDRAGGYTF.

This rearrangement joins TRBV9 to TRBJ2-5; the match to TRBD2 covers 8 bases. V dropped 2 bases and J dropped 1; count of bases not matched to a gene: 4. CDR3 length: 15 residues. Germline-derived CDR1 and CDR2 are SGDLS and YYNGEE. CDR3 bases: TGTGCCAGCAGCGTGTCACTAGCGGTCCAAGAGACCCAGTACTTC. Translating it yields CASSVSLAVQETQYF.

The chain links TRBV30 to TRBJ1-2; TRBD1 aligns across 9 bases. CDR3 length: 14 amino acids. Per germline, CDR1 GTSNPN and CDR2 SVGIG (reference sequence). Losses at the gene ends were 4 bases for V and 8 bases for J; bases not matched to a gene: 11. The CDR3 protein is CAWNPGQGRWGYTF. DNA of the CDR3: TGTGCCTGGAACCCGGGACAGGGCAGGTGGGGCTACACCTTC.

The chain is built from TRBV29-1 and TRBJ2-7; 7 bases are shared with TRBD1. The germline gives CDR1 SQVTM, CDR2 ANQGSEA. This CDR3 has 14 amino acids. With 4 bases clipped from V and 3 bases from J, the junction kept 9 bases outside the gene matches. The CDR3 bases are TGCAGCGTTGGTCGACAGGGAGATATCTACGAGCAGTACTTC. This codes for CSVGRQGDIYEQYF.

CDR3 coding DNA: TGCGCCAGCAGCCACGAAAGCTCCGGGACTCCTAACTATGGCTACACCTTC. Encoded protein: CASSHESSGTPNYGYTF. The genes are TRBV4-1 and TRBJ1-2; possible D gene TRBD1, 5 bases. Germline V lookup: CDR1 MGHRA, CDR2 YSYEKL. CDR3 length equals 17 residues. V dropped 3 bases and J dropped 0 bases, with 17 bases sitting between them.

This chain connects TRBV24-1 to TRBJ2-3; TRBD2 aligns across 7 bases. The germline V gene encodes CDR1 KGHDR and CDR2 SFDVKD. V shed 9 bases, J shed 5 bases, and the junction held 10 bases outside the gene matches. This CDR3 spans 14 amino acids. CDR3 nucleotides: TGTGCCACCTCGGGAGCGGGAAAGGAAGATACGCAGTATTTT. Residues: CATSGAGKEDTQYF.

The chain is built from TRBV6-2 or TRBV6-3 and TRBJ2-7; 8 bases are shared with TRBD2. This CDR3 is 14 amino acids long. CDR1 is MNHEY, CDR2 SVGEGT, per germline. V shed 4 bases and J 4 bases; nucleotides not matched to a gene: 6. The DNA for the CDR3 is TGTGCCAGCAGTTTCCGGGGGGGCCATTACGAGCAGTACTTC. Protein product: CASSFRGGHYEQYF.